This paragraph reports one TCR beta chain. Its matching antigen is unknown. The data were obtained in a study of OX40 agonist ivuxolimab in advanced cancers. Whole-study context: A male proportion of over 70% was recorded, with mean age roughly 62 years and range about 23 to 80. Study-level findings and limits: CD8+ T cells showed, on average, more clonal expansion than CD4+ cells. Researchers did not determine the expanded peripheral T cells' antigen specificity. Doses of 0.1 to 3.0 mg/kg were accompanied by clonal expansion of CD4+ and CD8+ blood T cells by week 6.

CDR3 size: 16 residues. The ends were cut back, 1 base at V and 4 bases at J, with 13 bases in the middle. Germline V CDR1 and CDR2: LGHNA, YSLEER. Data came from immunoSEQ multiplex PCR; TCRdb stores just in-frame clones and leaves some out. The repertoire holds 65,000 to 90,000 clones, with more than 75% as singletons. Sequences were derived from CD4+ or CD8+ T cells sorted from blood, sampled in a trial of the OX40 agonist ivuxolimab. The rearrangement uses TRBV4-3 and TRBJ2-2; the D is unclear. The origin of this receptor is an adult with an advanced solid tumor such as melanoma, head and neck, liver or kidney cancer. The CDR3 nucleotides read TGCGCCAGCAGCCAAGCGATATCGGAACCCACCGGGGAGCTGTTTTTT. Protein product: CASSQAISEPTGELFF.